This T cell receptor (beta chain) appears in the sequencing data of a study of metastatic and nonmetastatic thyroid tumors. Until they underwent thyroid surgery, no patient had received any treatment. The table lists this clone with many counts. Other DNA sequences from this sample encode an identical CDR3 as well. From the PCR reads, TCRdb re-called clones with MiXCR. Of 35,000 to 50,000 clones in the sample, less than 5% were seen once. This CDR3 has 15 residues. Germline values: CDR1 GTSNPN, CDR2 SVGIG (reference sequence). The ends were cut back, 1 base at V and 2 bases at J, with 15 bases in the middle.

This sequence was found in a female donor with papillary thyroid cancer or a benign thyroid nodule (not recorded which). Some clones in this sample may be carry-over from other donors' samples. The sample was blood. V usage is TRBV30 and J usage is TRBJ2-7; D is uncertain. CDR3 DNA: TGTGCCTGGAGTGGGTCCCCATCCGCAGCCTACGAGCAGTACTTC. Translated: CAWSGSPSAAYEQYF.